This TCR beta chain is drawn from a study of T-cell reconstitution after alpha-beta-depleted transplantation in children. Unique molecular identifiers tagged the TCRbeta library. TCRdb fed the PCR reads into MiXCR, producing one record per CDR3 protein. Found here are fewer than 550,000 distinct CDR3 sequences, about an eighth of them singletons; the top ten hold 14%. The CDR3 is 17 residues long. The V end lost 0 bases, the J end lost 2 bases, and 11 bases lay between the germline ends. The V gene's germline CDR1 is LGHNT and CDR2 FRNRAP. The chain has TRBV12-5 and TRBJ2-6; TRBD1 is a possible D gene (6 bases). Sample: PBMCs, mostly from graft donor cells, taken 180 days after TCRalphabeta/CD19-depleted stem cell transplant. This receptor was taken from a female patient between 2 and 15 years old who had a stem cell transplant for aplastic anemia, so the T cells may come from the graft donor. The CDR3 DNA reads TGTGCTAGTGGTTTGGTACAGGGAAGAGCTGGGGCCAACGTCCTGACTTTC. This gives the protein CASGLVQGRAGANVLTF.